Presented here are 6 T cell receptor beta chains from one specimen sequenced in a study of identical twins. TCRdb used MiXCR to reprocess the 5' RACE reads, holding one entry per CDR3 protein. This repertoire shows about 890,000 distinct CDR3 sequences, roughly an eighth found once; its top ten account for around 1.6%. This sample also belongs to another study, concerning yellow fever vaccine responses in identical twins.

The material sequenced was PBMCs. The receptor set was obtained from a woman aged 18-30 years in good health.

The J gene is TRBJ2-7, the V gene TRBV28; 11 bases are shared with TRBD2. The J segment lost 9 bases and the V segment lost 8 bases, leaving 15 bases of the junction unmatched. The germline gives CDR1 MDHEN, CDR2 SYDVKM. The CDR3 spans 15 residues. The CDR3 loop reads CASRTEGSGRARQYF. The DNA for the CDR3 is TGTGCCAGCCGAACGGAGGGTAGCGGGAGGGCCCGGCAGTACTTC.

This clonotype was observed a few times. The CDR3 DNA is TGTGCCAGCATATTAGCGGGATCCGCCGGGGAGCTGTTTTTT. It yields the protein CASILAGSAGELFF. This rearrangement joins TRBV12-3 or TRBV12-4 to TRBJ2-2; TRBD2 matches 8 bases. There are 14 residues in the CDR3. The V and J ends lost 7 bases and 6 bases, in that order; junction bases with no gene match: 7.

This chain uses TRBV7-8 with TRBJ1-1, with D possibly being TRBD1 (5 bases). Trimming took 5 bases from V and 4 from J, leaving 17 bases between them. This CDR3 region has 15 residues. Germline V gene sequence: CDR1 SGHVS, CDR2 FQNEAQ. CDR3 DNA: TGTGCCAGCAGCCGCTCGGGACTCGGAGGCACTGAAGCTTTCTTT. As protein: CASSRSGLGGTEAFF.

This clonotype showed up just a few times. The V and J genes are TRBV6-4 and TRBJ2-1, with 8 bases identical to TRBD2. J lost 13 bases, V lost 2 bases, and 13 bases had no gene match. The CDR3 is 15 residues long. CDR1 is MRHNA and CDR2 is SNTAGT in the germline V gene. CDR3 bases: TGTGCCAGCAGTGACAGCCAGCGGGAGATTTTGGAACAGTTCTTC. This gives the protein CASSDSQREILEQFF.

This chain joins TRBV4-2 and TRBJ2-3; 8 bases agree with TRBD1. Trimming took 3 bases from V and 0 from J; bases not matched to a gene: 5. The V gene's germline CDR1 is LGHNA and CDR2 YNFKEQ. This CDR3 is built from 16 residues. The chain's CDR3 is CASSQYHRGSTDTQYF. The CDR3, as DNA: TGTGCCAGCAGCCAGTATCACAGGGGGAGCACAGATACGCAGTATTTT.

This clonotype occurred many times. This chain uses TRBV5-1 with TRBJ2-3; D might be TRBD1 or TRBD2, each matching 5 bases. V was clipped by 4 bases and J by 10 bases, with 10 bases between them. In germline, CDR1 is SGHRS, CDR2 YFSETQ. This CDR3 comprises 11 residues. The CDR3 DNA is TGCGCCAGCAGCGAGGGGTCCCCGCAGTATTTT. Translated, it gives CASSEGSPQYF.